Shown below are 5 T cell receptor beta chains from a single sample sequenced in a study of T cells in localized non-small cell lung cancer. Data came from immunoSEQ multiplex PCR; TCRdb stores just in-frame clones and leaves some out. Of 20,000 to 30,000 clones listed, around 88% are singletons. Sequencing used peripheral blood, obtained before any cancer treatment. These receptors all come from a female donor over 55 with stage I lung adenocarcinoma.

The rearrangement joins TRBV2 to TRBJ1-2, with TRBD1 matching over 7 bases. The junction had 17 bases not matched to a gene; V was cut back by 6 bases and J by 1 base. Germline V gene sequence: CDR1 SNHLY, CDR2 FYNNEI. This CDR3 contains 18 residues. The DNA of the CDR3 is TGTGCCAGCAGCGGGGGTTGGGGAGGGGGCTCGTTTAACTATGGCTACACCTTC. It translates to CASSGGWGGGSFNYGYTF. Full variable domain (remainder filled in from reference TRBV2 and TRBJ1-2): EPEVTQTPSHQVTQMGQEVILRCVPISNHLYFYWYRQILGQKVEFLVSFYNNEISEKSEIFDDQFSVERPDGSNFTLKIRSTKLEDSAMYFCASSGGWGGGSFNYGYTFGSGTRLTVV.

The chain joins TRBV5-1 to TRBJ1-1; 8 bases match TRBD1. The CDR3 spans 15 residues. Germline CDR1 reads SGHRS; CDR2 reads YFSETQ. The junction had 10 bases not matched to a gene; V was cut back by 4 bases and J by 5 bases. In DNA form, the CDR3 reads TGCGCCAGCAGCCTTACGGCGACAGGGGTTACTGAAGCTTTCTTT. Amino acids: CASSLTATGVTEAFF.

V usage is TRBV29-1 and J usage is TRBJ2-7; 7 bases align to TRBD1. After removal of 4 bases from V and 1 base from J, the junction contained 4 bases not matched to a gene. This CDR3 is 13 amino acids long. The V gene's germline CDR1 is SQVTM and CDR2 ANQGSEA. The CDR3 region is CSVVRGPSYEQYF. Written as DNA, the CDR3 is TGCAGCGTTGTTAGGGGGCCTTCCTACGAGCAGTACTTC.

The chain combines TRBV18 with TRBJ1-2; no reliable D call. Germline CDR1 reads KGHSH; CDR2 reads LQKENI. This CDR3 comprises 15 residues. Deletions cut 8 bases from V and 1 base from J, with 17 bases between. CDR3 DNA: TGTGCCAGCCCCCCTTCGGTAGATCTTAACTATGGCTACACCTTC. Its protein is CASPPSVDLNYGYTF.

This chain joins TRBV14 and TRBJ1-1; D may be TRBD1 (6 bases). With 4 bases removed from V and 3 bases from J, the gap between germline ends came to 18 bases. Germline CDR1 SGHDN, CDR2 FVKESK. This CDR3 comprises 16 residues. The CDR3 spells CASSPPQGPGDTEAFF. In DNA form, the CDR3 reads TGTGCCAGCAGCCCCCCTCAGGGGCCGGGGGACACTGAAGCTTTCTTT.